Each of the 23 T cell receptor beta chains below was sequenced from the same sample in a study of response to subunit inactivated influenza vaccine. TCRdb itself ran the RT-PCR reads through MiXCR, one entry per CDR3 protein. The sample records around 530,000 distinct CDR3 sequences, 15% to 20% being singletons. The sample here was CD4+ T cells sorted from PBMCs, taken roughly 24 months after vaccination. These receptors were obtained from a man aged 50 to 69 who received an inactivated influenza vaccine.

The chain employs TRBV5-1 and TRBJ1-1; D perhaps matches TRBD1 (5 bases). This CDR3 has 15 amino acids. In germline, CDR1 is SGHRS, CDR2 YFSETQ. V was clipped by 4 bases and J by 5 bases, with 18 bases between them. The CDR3 is CASSHWEGRITEAFF. In DNA, the CDR3 is TGCGCCAGCAGCCACTGGGAGGGGCGCATTACTGAAGCTTTCTTT. The full variable domain, completed using reference TRBV5-1 and TRBJ1-1, is KAGVTQTPRYLIKTRGQQVTLSCSPISGHRSVSWYQQTPGQGLQFLFEYFSETQRNKGNFPGRFSGRQFSNSRSEMNVSTLELGDSALYLCASSHWEGRITEAFFGQGTRLTVV.

This clonotype was observed a handful of times. The chain is built from TRBV2 and TRBJ1-1, with D unresolved. The CDR3 contains 13 residues. With 0 bases removed from V and 7 bases from J, the gap between germline ends came to 9 bases. The germline V gene has CDR1 SNHLY and CDR2 FYNNEI. The CDR3 protein is CASSEAETNEAFF. CDR3 nucleotide sequence: TGTGCCAGCAGTGAAGCAGAGACCAATGAAGCTTTCTTT. Full variable domain (remainder filled in from reference TRBV2 and TRBJ1-1): EPEVTQTPSHQVTQMGQEVILRCVPISNHLYFYWYRQILGQKVEFLVSFYNNEISEKSEIFDDQFSVERPDGSNFTLKIRSTKLEDSAMYFCASSEAETNEAFFGQGTRLTVV.

Concerning this clonotype itself: One end of the junction varies from germline; a read error may be responsible. V gene TRBV7-9 combines with J gene TRBJ2-1, with D perhaps TRBD1 (5 bases). The CDR3 runs to 13 residues. Germline CDR1 SEHNR, CDR2 FQNEAQ (reference sequence). CDR3 in DNA: TGTGTCAGCAGCTTACGACAGTACAATGAGCAGTTCTTC. Translating it yields CVSSLRQYNEQFF.

The chain links TRBV20-1 to TRBJ1-2; D is possibly TRBD1 (5 bases). Trimming pared 0 bases from V and 8 bases from J, leaving 16 bases between. CDR1 is DFQATT, CDR2 SNEGSKA, per germline (reference sequence). The CDR3 length is 14 residues. This CDR3 is CSARDRDFRVGYTF. CDR3 coding DNA: TGCAGTGCTAGAGATCGGGACTTCCGGGTGGGCTACACCTTC.

This clonotype has a handful of counts. The rearrangement links TRBV12-3 or TRBV12-4 to TRBJ1-6; weak D call: TRBD1 (6 bases). This CDR3 contains 15 residues. The V end lost 5 bases, the J end lost 9 bases, and 17 bases lay between the germline ends. DNA for the CDR3: TGTGCCAGCAGTACTCCGGGACACGGGAGTTCACCCCTCCACTTT. It specifies CASSTPGHGSSPLHF.

This clonotype was recorded a few times. This chain uses TRBV11-2 with TRBJ2-2; D is ambiguous. V was trimmed by 1 base and J by 6 bases, leaving 18 bases between them. Germline V CDR1 and CDR2: SGHAT, FQNNGV. The CDR3 has 17 residues. The CDR3 DNA reads TGTGCCAGCAGCTTAGTCTGGGCATTGGAGACCGCCGGGGAGCTGTTTTTT. The encoded protein is CASSLVWALETAGELFF.

The CDR3 nucleotides are TGTGCCAGCAGCCATTTTCGGGGGTCTGGGGCCAACGTCCTGACTTTC. As protein: CASSHFRGSGANVLTF. V usage is TRBV14 and J usage is TRBJ2-6; TRBD2 might be the D (6 bases). The V end lost 3 bases, the J end lost 1 base, and 10 bases lay between the germline ends. CDR1 and CDR2 from the germline V gene are SGHDN and FVKESK. CDR3 size: 16 residues.

This sequence joins TRBV3-1 and TRBJ2-6; tentatively, D is TRBD1 (5 bases). The germline V and J ends were trimmed by 1 base and 0 bases, with 7 bases remaining between them. Germline-derived CDR1 and CDR2 are LGHDT and YNNKEL (reference sequence). The CDR3 is made up of 16 amino acids. CDR3 sequence: CASSQATVSGANVLTF. The CDR3 nucleotides are TGTGCCAGCAGCCAAGCGACAGTCTCTGGGGCCAACGTCCTGACTTTC.

This clonotype was counted only a few times. The V and J genes are TRBV4-3 and TRBJ2-5, with D possibly matching TRBD1 (5 bases). The CDR3 is made up of 16 amino acids. Germline CDR1 LGHNA, CDR2 YSLEER. Between the trimmed V and J ends, which lost 0 bases and 5 bases, there was a span of 16 bases. DNA of the CDR3: TGCGCCAGCAGCCAAGATTATCGGTTCAGGGCGGAGACCCAGTACTTC. It encodes CASSQDYRFRAETQYF.

This sequence joins TRBV3-1 and TRBJ2-2; D is unresolved. The CDR3 totals 12 residues. V was pared by 7 bases and J by 8 bases, with 11 bases between. Germline-derived CDR1 and CDR2 are LGHDT and YNNKEL (reference sequence). The CDR3 bases are TGTGCCAGCACCCGGAAGGATGGGGAGCTGTTTTTT. This codes for CASTRKDGELFF.

This clonotype was observed a few times. V gene TRBV5-4 combines with J gene TRBJ2-1; 9 nucleotides match TRBD2. The germline CDR1 and CDR2 sequences are SGHNT and YYREEE (reference sequence). CDR3 length equals 15 residues. V lost 2 bases, J lost 4 bases, and 4 bases stayed unmatched. Here the CDR3 DNA reads TGTGCCAGCAGCTTCACAGCGGGAGGATACAATGAGCAGTTCTTC. It specifies CASSFTAGGYNEQFF.

V is TRBV20-1 and J is TRBJ1-5; weak D call: TRBD1 (5 bases). Germline V gene lookup returns CDR1 DFQATT and CDR2 SNEGSKA (reference sequence). Trimming removed 3 bases from V and 2 bases from J, with 14 bases in between. The CDR3 sequence is 15 residues long. CDR3 coding DNA: TGCAGTGCTAGCGGGGGGAGTACGGGCAATCAGCCCCAGCATTTT. This sequence encodes CSASGGSTGNQPQHF.

In its sample, this clonotype was seen a few times. Because the CDR3's place on the DNA is in doubt, the DNA is left out and the CDR3 is given as listed by TCRdb. The chain has TRBV21-1 and TRBJ2-3; the table's D call of TRBD1 was not tested on the DNA. TRBV21-1 is termed a pseudogene. Including both end residues, the CDR3 is 16 amino acids long. CDR3 in amino acids: CASHRIVAGGTDTQYF.

There are many counts of this clonotype. The chain carries TRBV12-3 or TRBV12-4 and TRBJ1-5; unclear D gene. The germline V and J ends were trimmed by 7 bases and 13 bases, with 11 bases remaining between them. The CDR3 covers 10 residues. CDR3 residues: CASNPGPQHF. In DNA, the CDR3 is TGTGCCAGCAATCCAGGTCCGCAGCATTTT.

Of note for this clonotype: A much larger clonotype is one base distant, so this may be a read error. The chain uses TRBV12-3 or TRBV12-4 and TRBJ2-1; the D is unclear. The CDR3 totals 13 residues. Between the trimmed V and J ends, which lost 7 bases and 10 bases, there was a span of 17 bases. CDR3 sequence: CASIQADGAEQFF. The DNA for the CDR3 is TGTGCCAGCATCCAAGCCGACGGAGCGGAGCAGTTCTTC.

This clonotype was seen more than once but under ten times. V and J are TRBV10-3 and TRBJ2-7; TRBD1 matches 12 bases. V shed 10 bases and J 5 bases; nucleotides not matched to a gene: 6. This CDR3 spans 13 amino acids. The germline gives CDR1 ENHRY, CDR2 SYGVKD. CDR3 region: CATKGQGADEQYF. CDR3 bases: TGTGCCACCAAGGGACAGGGGGCGGACGAGCAGTACTTC.

This clonotype was seen ten or more times. The rearrangement uses TRBV5-1 and TRBJ2-1; TRBD2 aligns across 10 bases. The CDR3 runs to 15 residues. Trimming cost V 4 bases and J 2 bases; bases outside gene matches: 3. CDR1 and CDR2 from the germline V gene are SGHRS and YFSETQ. CDR3 sequence reads: CASSEAGGTYNEQFF. The CDR3 region has the DNA TGCGCCAGCAGCGAAGCGGGGGGGACCTACAATGAGCAGTTCTTC.

There are many counts of this clonotype. The rearrangement joins TRBV5-1 to TRBJ2-7; 11 nucleotides line up with TRBD2. Unmatched junction bases numbered 6, after V lost 0 bases and J lost 4 bases. The CDR3 length is 16 residues. The germline gives CDR1 SGHRS, CDR2 YFSETQ. The CDR3 DNA sequence: TGCGCCAGCAGCTTGGCAACTAGCGGGGGAGTATACGAGCAGTACTTC. This encodes CASSLATSGGVYEQYF.

The chain joins TRBV12-3 or TRBV12-4 to TRBJ1-4; unclear D gene. This CDR3 has 14 residues. Between the trimmed V and J ends, which lost 6 bases and 1 base, there was a span of 9 bases. CDR3 DNA sequence: TGTGCCAGCAGGCTGGACGGAACTAATGAAAAACTGTTTTTT. Its translation: CASRLDGTNEKLFF.

The chain recombines TRBV11-2 with TRBJ2-7; D is perhaps TRBD1 (5 bases). Germline CDR1 is SGHAT and CDR2 is FQNNGV. V was shortened by 2 bases and J by 1 base, with 12 bases between the two germline ends. CDR3 length: 15 residues. The CDR3 sequence: CASSLSSDNSYEQYF. CDR3 sequence (DNA): TGTGCCAGCAGCTTAAGTTCGGACAATTCCTACGAGCAGTACTTC.

Only a few counts were recorded for this clonotype. The chain carries TRBV4-2 and TRBJ2-7, with D perhaps given as TRBD1 or TRBD2 (6 bases each). The V gene lost 1 base and the J gene lost 5 bases, with 9 bases spanning the gap. The germline gives CDR1 LGHNA, CDR2 YNFKEQ. The CDR3 totals 13 residues. The CDR3 coding sequence is TGTGCCAGCAGCCAAGGGGGGGCGGACGAGCAGTACTTC. Translating gives CASSQGGADEQYF.

This clonotype was picked up many times. The gene calls are TRBV10-3 and TRBJ2-7, with D perhaps being TRBD1 or TRBD2 (6 bases each). CDR1 ENHRY and CDR2 SYGVKD come from the germline V gene. The CDR3 covers 14 residues. The V end was cut by 0 bases, the J end by 5 bases, with 11 bases between. For the CDR3, the DNA is TGTGCCATCAGTGAGTCGTTGGGGGGCCACGAGCAGTACTTC. Encoded protein: CAISESLGGHEQYF.

J is TRBJ2-7 and V is TRBV7-8; D gene ambiguous. The CDR3 spans 16 residues. In germline, CDR1 is SGHVS, CDR2 FQNEAQ. Trimming took 5 bases from V and 0 from J, leaving 17 bases between them. CDR3 DNA sequence: TGTGCCAGCAGCCTTCCCCCTTGGCAGGCCTCCTACGAGCAGTACTTC. This encodes CASSLPPWQASYEQYF. The complete variable domain, with remaining parts taken from reference TRBV7-8 and TRBJ2-7, reads GAGVSQSPRYKVAKRGQDVALRCDPISGHVSLFWYQQALGQGPEFLTYFQNEAQLDKSGLPSDRFFAERPEGSVSTLKIQRTQQEDSAVYLCASSLPPWQASYEQYFGPGTRLTVT.